The 20 T cell receptor beta chains below come from one sample, sequenced in a study of blood T cell repertoires in COVID-19. Clones were sequenced by immunoSEQ multiplex PCR, and TCRdb holds only the in-frame ones, with some missing. The sample records some 200,000 clones, roughly 88% being singletons. The specimen was peripheral blood. The receptors stem from a human donor in a cohort sampled during active COVID-19.

The V call is TRBV5-1, the J call TRBJ2-3; 13 bases line up with TRBD2. V was pared by 4 bases and J by 0 bases, with 5 bases of the junction left unmatched. This CDR3 comprises 17 residues. The germline gives CDR1 SGHRS, CDR2 YFSETQ. The CDR3 here is CASSVGTSGISTDTQYF. CDR3 sequence (DNA): TGCGCCAGCAGCGTCGGGACTAGCGGGATTAGCACAGATACGCAGTATTTT.

This clone has only a few counts. This chain uses TRBV19 with TRBJ2-5; no clear D. There are 13 residues in the CDR3. Germline CDR1 and CDR2: LNHDA and SQIVND (reference sequence). With 1 base removed from V and 2 bases from J, the gap between germline ends came to 5 bases. The CDR3 region has the DNA TGTGCCAGTAGTATAGGGCGGCAAGAGACCCAGTACTTC. This gives the protein CASSIGRQETQYF.

This chain connects TRBV7-9 to TRBJ1-6; 10 bases are a match to TRBD1. The J segment lost 8 bases and the V segment lost 5 bases, leaving 3 bases of the junction unmatched. The CDR3 covers 14 residues. The germline gives CDR1 SEHNR, CDR2 FQNEAQ (reference sequence). Here the CDR3 DNA reads TGTGCCAGCAGCCTCGGGACAGGGGATTCACCCCTCCACTTT. It is translated as CASSLGTGDSPLHF.

V and J are TRBV28 and TRBJ1-2; D is ambiguous. Germline lookup yields CDR1 MDHEN and CDR2 SYDVKM. V dropped 1 base and J dropped 5 bases, with 14 bases sitting between them. The CDR3 loop spans 15 amino acids. CDR3 sequence reads: CASSLLGRQHYGYTF. The CDR3 nucleotides are TGTGCCAGCAGTTTATTAGGGAGGCAGCATTATGGCTACACCTTC.

The rearrangement uses TRBV19 and TRBJ2-7, with TRBD1 matching 9 bases. Unmatched junction bases numbered 8, after V lost 5 bases and J lost 3 bases. CDR3 length equals 15 residues. CDR1 is LNHDA, CDR2 SQIVND, per germline (reference sequence). The CDR3 sequence: CASSPQDRGLYEQYF. The CDR3 DNA follows: TGTGCCAGTAGTCCCCAGGACAGGGGACTCTACGAGCAGTACTTC.

This clone was seen once. The genes are TRBV7-9 and TRBJ1-4; no definite D call. The CDR3 runs to 14 residues. Trimming took off 1 base at V and 8 bases at J, with 11 bases between the two ends. Germline V gives CDR1 SEHNR, CDR2 FQNEAQ (reference sequence). The CDR3 here is CASSLGGGNEKLFF. CDR3 DNA: TGTGCCAGCAGCTTAGGGGGAGGGAACGAAAAACTGTTTTTT. Full variable domain (remainder filled in from reference TRBV7-9 and TRBJ1-4): DTGVSQNPRHKITKRGQNVTFRCDPISEHNRLYWYRQTLGQGPEFLTYFQNEAQLEKSRLLSDRFSAERPKGSFSTLEIQRTEQGDSAMYLCASSLGGGNEKLFFGSGTQLSVL.

This rearrangement joins TRBV18 to TRBJ2-7, with 9 bases identical to TRBD1. CDR1 and CDR2 (germline): KGHSH, LQKENI. The CDR3 has 13 residues. With 3 bases clipped from V and 5 bases from J, the junction kept 2 bases outside the gene matches. CDR3 nucleotide sequence: TGTGCCAGCTCACCGGGGACAGGGAACGAGCAGTACTTC. It specifies CASSPGTGNEQYF.

The rearrangement uses TRBV4-1 and TRBJ2-1; 12 bases fit TRBD2. The J segment lost 1 base and the V segment lost 4 bases, leaving 14 bases of the junction unmatched. The CDR3 runs 20 residues. Germline V CDR1 and CDR2: MGHRA, YSYEKL. The CDR3: CASSRGGGGTSGRSYNEQFF. In DNA form, the CDR3 reads TGCGCCAGCAGCCGGGGTGGTGGGGGAACTAGCGGGAGGTCCTACAATGAGCAGTTCTTC.

The gene calls are TRBV5-1 and TRBJ2-5, with 7 bases lining up with TRBD1. The trim removed 6 bases at V and 4 bases at J, leaving 9 bases unmatched. This CDR3 contains 14 residues. Germline V gene sequence: CDR1 SGHRS, CDR2 YFSETQ. CDR3 DNA: TGCGCCAGCAAAACCCAGACAGGGCCAGAGACCCAGTACTTC. This gives the protein CASKTQTGPETQYF.

V gene TRBV29-1 combines with J gene TRBJ2-1, with 10 nucleotides matching TRBD2. The J segment lost 4 bases and the V segment lost 4 bases, leaving 16 bases of the junction unmatched. The CDR3 is 18 residues long. Germline CDR1 reads SQVTM; CDR2 reads ANQGSEA. The CDR3 DNA reads as TGCAGCGTTGGTTCTGGACTAGCGGTTCGAGGGGGATACAATGAGCAGTTCTTC. Translated: CSVGSGLAVRGGYNEQFF.

The chain is built from TRBV6-5 and TRBJ2-2, with D possibly being TRBD2 (5 bases). This CDR3 is 15 amino acids long. Germline V gives CDR1 MNHEY, CDR2 SVGAGI. Trimming cost V 0 bases and J 1 base, with 6 bases left between them. The CDR3 DNA reads as TGTGCCAGCAGTTACTCCGGACTGAACACCGGGGAGCTGTTTTTT. Protein product: CASSYSGLNTGELFF.

The chain recombines TRBV5-1 with TRBJ2-7; no reliable D call. This CDR3 comprises 12 residues. V lost 5 bases and J 6 bases, leaving 12 bases between the germline ends. Germline V gives CDR1 SGHRS, CDR2 YFSETQ. The CDR3 coding sequence is TGCGCCAGCAGTACTCCCGGTCCCGAGCAGTACTTC. Translation: CASSTPGPEQYF.

V and J are TRBV7-8 and TRBJ1-3; D unresolved. CDR1 and CDR2 (germline): SGHVS, FQNEAQ. V shed 7 bases and J shed 0 bases, with 16 bases lying between them. The CDR3 is made up of 16 amino acids. CDR3 DNA sequence: TGTGCCAGCACGATCGGCGGGGTCCCCTCTGGAAACACCATATATTTT. This encodes CASTIGGVPSGNTIYF. Full variable domain (rest looked up from reference TRBV7-8 and TRBJ1-3): GAGVSQSPRYKVAKRGQDVALRCDPISGHVSLFWYQQALGQGPEFLTYFQNEAQLDKSGLPSDRFFAERPEGSVSTLKIQRTQQEDSAVYLCASTIGGVPSGNTIYFGEGSWLTVV.

The gene calls are TRBV19 and TRBJ2-2; a possible D gene is TRBD1 (5 bases). The CDR3 totals 16 residues. From germline, CDR1 is LNHDA and CDR2 SQIVND (reference sequence). The ends were cut back, 2 bases at V and 6 bases at J, with 16 bases in the middle. The CDR3 region has the DNA TGTGCCAGTAGTATATATGCAGGGTATGGCGCCGGGGAGCTGTTTTTT. Translated: CASSIYAGYGAGELFF.

This clone was seen a single time. V gene TRBV27 combines with J gene TRBJ2-7; no reliable D call. CDR3 length equals 12 residues. Trimming removed 5 bases at V and 4 bases at J, with 9 bases between. Germline loops: CDR1 MNHEY, CDR2 SMNVEV (reference sequence). CDR3 sequence (DNA): TGTGCCAGCAGTGTAGACGGGTACGAGCAGTACTTC. It is translated as CASSVDGYEQYF.

J is TRBJ2-1 and V is TRBV28; 9 bases fit TRBD2. Germline CDR1 and CDR2: MDHEN and SYDVKM. V shed 5 bases, J shed 9 bases, and the junction held 11 bases outside the gene matches. This CDR3 contains 15 residues. CDR3 protein: CASSLGGRADFEQFF. The CDR3 bases are TGTGCCAGCAGTCTTGGCGGGAGGGCCGATTTTGAGCAGTTCTTC. Full variable domain (remainder filled in from reference TRBV28 and TRBJ2-1): DVKVTQSSRYLVKRTGEKVFLECVQDMDHENMFWYRQDPGLGLRLIYFSYDVKMKEKGDIPEGYSVSREKKERFSLILESASTNQTSMYLCASSLGGRADFEQFFGPGTRLTVL.

The chain carries TRBV30 and TRBJ2-2; no definite D call. Deletions cut 1 base from V and 6 bases from J, with 9 bases between. Per germline, CDR1 GTSNPN and CDR2 SVGIG (reference sequence). This CDR3 comprises 13 residues. The CDR3 DNA reads as TGTGCCTGGAGTGATTCCTCGGCCGGGGAGCTGTTTTTT. Translating gives CAWSDSSAGELFF.

V usage is TRBV5-8 and J usage is TRBJ2-1; tentative D call: TRBD2 (6 bases). Germline V CDR1 and CDR2: SGHTS, YDEGEE. The V end lost 4 bases, the J end lost 7 bases, and 27 bases lay between the germline ends. This CDR3 region has 18 residues. The CDR3: CASSVLGGYRGLGNEQFF. In nucleotides, the CDR3 is TGTGCCAGCAGCGTCCTAGGAGGGTACCGTGGTCTCGGGAATGAGCAGTTCTTC.

This CDR3 reads CATSRGTSGSLWDYNEQFF. The CDR3, as DNA: TGTGCCACCAGCAGAGGGACTAGCGGGAGTCTCTGGGACTACAATGAGCAGTTCTTC. This chain uses TRBV15 with TRBJ2-1; 13 nucleotides line up with TRBD2. Germline lookup yields CDR1 LNHNV and CDR2 YYDKDF (reference sequence). Germline trimming cut 1 base from V and 3 bases from J; bases unmatched to any gene: 9. The CDR3 loop spans 19 amino acids. Full variable domain (remainder filled in from reference TRBV15 and TRBJ2-1): DAMVIQNPRYQVTQFGKPVTLSCSQTLNHNVMYWYQQKSSQAPKLLFHYYDKDFNNEADTPDNFQSRRPNTSFCFLDIRSPGLGDTAMYLCATSRGTSGSLWDYNEQFFGPGTRLTVL.

The chain combines TRBV5-1 with TRBJ1-4, with TRBD1 matching 7 bases. Germline V gives CDR1 SGHRS, CDR2 YFSETQ. This CDR3 has 14 amino acids. V trimming: 4 bases; J trimming: 5 bases; junction bases outside the gene matches: 5. CDR3 sequence reads: CASSRDSFNEKLFF. The CDR3 coding sequence is TGCGCCAGCAGCCGGGACAGCTTCAATGAAAAACTGTTTTTT. The complete variable domain, with remaining parts taken from reference TRBV5-1 and TRBJ1-4, reads KAGVTQTPRYLIKTRGQQVTLSCSPISGHRSVSWYQQTPGQGLQFLFEYFSETQRNKGNFPGRFSGRQFSNSRSEMNVSTLELGDSALYLCASSRDSFNEKLFFGSGTQLSVL.